The source of this TCR beta chain is a study of cytomegalovirus exposure and HLA in healthy donors. Study at large: For the approximately 430 genotyped donors, more than 65% fell within the Caucasian-associated ancestry cluster. General study findings and limits: Cytomegalovirus-associated TCR beta chains were listed, numbering more than 150. Under in vitro conditions, three CMV-associated chains were confirmed as specific for CMV antigens. Highly shared variants forming one cluster were likely a sequencing artifact.

As for this clone: Its antigen is not identified.

Germline assignment: CDR1 SGHRS and CDR2 YFSETQ. The CDR3 is made up of 15 amino acids. Trimming pared 4 bases from V and 7 bases from J, leaving 21 bases between. The PCR made use of 60 Vbeta and 13 Jbeta primers. Some clones are missing from TCRdb's copy, which holds only in-frame ones; the method was immunoSEQ multiplex PCR. This table has 120,000 to 150,000 clones, around four fifths appearing once. The chain joins TRBV5-1 to TRBJ2-7, with a tentative D call TRBD2 (7 bases). The TCR was taken from a woman aged 40 to 55 in good health and CMV-seronegative. Sequenced material: PBMCs. CDR3 nucleotides: TGCGCCAGCAGCCCGGGGGGCCATCTCCAGGGGGAGCAGTACTTC. As protein: CASSPGGHLQGEQYF. Full variable domain (rest looked up from reference TRBV5-1 and TRBJ2-7): KAGVTQTPRYLIKTRGQQVTLSCSPISGHRSVSWYQQTPGQGLQFLFEYFSETQRNKGNFPGRFSGRQFSNSRSEMNVSTLELGDSALYLCASSPGGHLQGEQYFGPGTRLTVT.